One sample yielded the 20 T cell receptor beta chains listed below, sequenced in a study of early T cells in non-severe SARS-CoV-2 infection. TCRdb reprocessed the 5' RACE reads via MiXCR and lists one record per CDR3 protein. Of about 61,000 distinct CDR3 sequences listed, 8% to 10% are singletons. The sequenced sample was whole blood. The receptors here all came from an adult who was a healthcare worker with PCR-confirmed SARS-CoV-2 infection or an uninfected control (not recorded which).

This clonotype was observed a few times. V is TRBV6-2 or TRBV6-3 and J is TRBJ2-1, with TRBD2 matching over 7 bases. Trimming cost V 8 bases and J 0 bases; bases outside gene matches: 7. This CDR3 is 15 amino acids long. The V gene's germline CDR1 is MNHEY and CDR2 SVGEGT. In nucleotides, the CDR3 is TGTGCCAGCCGGGGACTAACCCACTCCTACAATGAGCAGTTCTTC. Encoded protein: CASRGLTHSYNEQFF.

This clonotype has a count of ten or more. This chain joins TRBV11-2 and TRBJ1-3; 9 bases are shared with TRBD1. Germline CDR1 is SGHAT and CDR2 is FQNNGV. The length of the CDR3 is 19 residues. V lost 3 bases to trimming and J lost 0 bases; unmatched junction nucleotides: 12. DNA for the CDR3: TGTGCCAGCAGCTTCGCGGGACAGGGTGTGAGCAGCTCTGGAAACACCATATATTTT. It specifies CASSFAGQGVSSSGNTIYF.

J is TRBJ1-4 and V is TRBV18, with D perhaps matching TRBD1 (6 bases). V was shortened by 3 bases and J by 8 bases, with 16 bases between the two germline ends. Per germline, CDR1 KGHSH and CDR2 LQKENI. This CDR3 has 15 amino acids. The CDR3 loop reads CASSPPLGAGEKLFF. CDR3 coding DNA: TGTGCCAGCTCACCCCCACTGGGGGCTGGAGAAAAACTGTTTTTT.

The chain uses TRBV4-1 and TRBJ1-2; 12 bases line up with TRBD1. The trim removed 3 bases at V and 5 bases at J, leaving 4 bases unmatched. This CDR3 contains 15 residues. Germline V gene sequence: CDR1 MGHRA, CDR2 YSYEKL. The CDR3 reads CASSQPGQGAYGYTF. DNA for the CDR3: TGCGCCAGCAGCCAGCCGGGACAGGGGGCGTATGGCTACACCTTC.

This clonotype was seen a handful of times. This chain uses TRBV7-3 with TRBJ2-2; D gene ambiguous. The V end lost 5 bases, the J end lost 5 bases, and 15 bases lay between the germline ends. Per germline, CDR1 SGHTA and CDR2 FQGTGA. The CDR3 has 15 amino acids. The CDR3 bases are TGTGCCAGCAGCCCGCGATATAGTGAAACCGGGGAGCTGTTTTTT. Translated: CASSPRYSETGELFF. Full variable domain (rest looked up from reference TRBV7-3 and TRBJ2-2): GAGVSQTPSNKVTEKGKYVELRCDPISGHTALYWYRQSLGQGPEFLIYFQGTGAADDSGLPNDRFFAVRPEGSVSTLKIQRTERGDSAVYLCASSPRYSETGELFFGEGSRLTVL.

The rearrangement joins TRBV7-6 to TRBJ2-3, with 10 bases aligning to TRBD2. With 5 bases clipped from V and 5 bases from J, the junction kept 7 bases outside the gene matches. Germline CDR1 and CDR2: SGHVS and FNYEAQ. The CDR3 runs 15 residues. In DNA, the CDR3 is TGTGCCAGCAGCCCTAGCGGGGGTGGTGGAGATACGCAGTATTTT. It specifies CASSPSGGGGDTQYF.

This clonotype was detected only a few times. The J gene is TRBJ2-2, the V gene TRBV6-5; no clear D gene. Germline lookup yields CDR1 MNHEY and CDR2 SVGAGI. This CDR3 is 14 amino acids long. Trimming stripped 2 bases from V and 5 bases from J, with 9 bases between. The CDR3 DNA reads TGTGCCAGCAGTTACGGTCGGCGTACCGGGGAGCTGTTTTTT. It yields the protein CASSYGRRTGELFF.

CDR3 sequence (DNA): TGTGCCAGCATTCGGGGTTATAGCAATCAGCCCCAGCATTTT. This gives the protein CASIRGYSNQPQHF. V is TRBV28 and J is TRBJ1-5, with D unclear. The germline gives CDR1 MDHEN, CDR2 SYDVKM. Trimming took off 7 bases at V and 0 bases at J, with 10 bases between the two ends. The CDR3 spans 14 residues.

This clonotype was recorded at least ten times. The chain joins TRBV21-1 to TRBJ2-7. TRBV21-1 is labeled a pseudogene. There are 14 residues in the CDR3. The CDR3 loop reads CASSKNTGSNEQYV. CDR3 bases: TGTGCCAGCAGCAAGAATACTGGCTCCAACGAGCAGTACGTC.

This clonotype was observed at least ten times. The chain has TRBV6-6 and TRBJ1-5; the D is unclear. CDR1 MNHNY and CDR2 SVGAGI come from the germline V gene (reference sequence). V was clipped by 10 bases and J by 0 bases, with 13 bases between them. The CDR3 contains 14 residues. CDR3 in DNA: TGTGCCACCATGGGAGCCGATAGCAATCAGCCCCAGCATTTT. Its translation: CATMGADSNQPQHF.

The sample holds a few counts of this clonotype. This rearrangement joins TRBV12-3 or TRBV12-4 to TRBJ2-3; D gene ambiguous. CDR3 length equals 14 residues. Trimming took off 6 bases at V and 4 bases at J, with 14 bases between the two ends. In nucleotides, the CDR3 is TGTGCCAGCAGAGATACGACTTTTTCAGATACGCAGTATTTT. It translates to CASRDTTFSDTQYF.

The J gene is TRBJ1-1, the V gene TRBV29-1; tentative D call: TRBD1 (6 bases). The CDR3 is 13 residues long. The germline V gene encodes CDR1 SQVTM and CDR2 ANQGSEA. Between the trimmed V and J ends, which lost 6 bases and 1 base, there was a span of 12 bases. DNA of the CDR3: TGCAGCGTCCGGGGGCGTAAGAACACTGAAGCTTTCTTT. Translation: CSVRGRKNTEAFF.

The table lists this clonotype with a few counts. CDR3 in amino acids: CASGLASPGTPIQYF. The CDR3 DNA reads as TGTGCTAGTGGTTTGGCATCCCCCGGGACCCCTATTCAGTACTTC. The rearrangement joins TRBV12-5 to TRBJ2-4, with D possibly being TRBD1 or TRBD2 (5 bases each). The ends were cut back, 1 base at V and 10 bases at J, with 17 bases in the middle. This CDR3 is built from 15 residues. Germline V CDR1 and CDR2: LGHNT, FRNRAP.

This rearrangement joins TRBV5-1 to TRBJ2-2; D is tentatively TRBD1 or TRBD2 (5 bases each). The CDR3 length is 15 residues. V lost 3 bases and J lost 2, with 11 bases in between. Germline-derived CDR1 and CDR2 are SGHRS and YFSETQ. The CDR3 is CASSSGDLNTGELFF. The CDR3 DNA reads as TGCGCCAGCAGCTCCGGGGACCTAAACACCGGGGAGCTGTTTTTT.

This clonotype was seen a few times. CDR3 sequence reads: CASGLPPGLRTGELFF. The CDR3 coding sequence is TGTGCTAGTGGTTTGCCACCCGGGCTTCGAACCGGGGAGCTGTTTTTT. The V and J genes are TRBV12-5 and TRBJ2-2; D is undetermined. V was cut by 2 bases and J by 5 bases, with 15 bases left in between. The germline gives CDR1 LGHNT, CDR2 FRNRAP. The CDR3 runs to 16 residues.

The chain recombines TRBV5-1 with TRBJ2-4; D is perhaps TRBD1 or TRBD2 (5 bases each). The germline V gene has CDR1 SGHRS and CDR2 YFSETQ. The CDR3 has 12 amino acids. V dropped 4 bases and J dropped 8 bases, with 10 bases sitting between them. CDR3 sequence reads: CASSTQGDIQYF. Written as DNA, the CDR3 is TGCGCCAGCAGCACCCAGGGAGACATTCAGTACTTC.

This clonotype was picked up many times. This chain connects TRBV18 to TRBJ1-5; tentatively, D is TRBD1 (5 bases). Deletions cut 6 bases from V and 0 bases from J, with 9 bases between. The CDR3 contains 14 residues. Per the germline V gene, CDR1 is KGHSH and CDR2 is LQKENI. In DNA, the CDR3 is TGTGCCAGCTCGCGGGACCGTAGCAATCAGCCCCAGCATTTT. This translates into CASSRDRSNQPQHF.

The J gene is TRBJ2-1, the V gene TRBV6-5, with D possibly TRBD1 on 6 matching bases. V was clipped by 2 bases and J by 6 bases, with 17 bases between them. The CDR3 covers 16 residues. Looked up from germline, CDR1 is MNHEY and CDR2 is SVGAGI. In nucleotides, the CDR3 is TGTGCCAGCAGTTACAAGGGACAATCGGCCCTCAATGAGCAGTTCTTC. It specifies CASSYKGQSALNEQFF.

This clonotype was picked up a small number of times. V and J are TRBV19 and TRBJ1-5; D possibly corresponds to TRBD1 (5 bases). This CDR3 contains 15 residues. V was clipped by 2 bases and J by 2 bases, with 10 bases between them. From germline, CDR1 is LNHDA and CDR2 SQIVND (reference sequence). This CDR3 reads CASSITGEGNQPQHF. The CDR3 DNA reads TGTGCCAGTAGTATAACGGGGGAAGGCAATCAGCCCCAGCATTTT.

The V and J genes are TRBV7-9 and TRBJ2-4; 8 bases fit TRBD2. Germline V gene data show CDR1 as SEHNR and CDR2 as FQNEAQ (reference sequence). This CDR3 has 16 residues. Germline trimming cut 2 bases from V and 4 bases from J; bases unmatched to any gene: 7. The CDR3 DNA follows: TGTGCCAGCAGCTTAATAGCGGGGCTAACTAAAAACATTCAGTACTTC. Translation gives CASSLIAGLTKNIQYF.